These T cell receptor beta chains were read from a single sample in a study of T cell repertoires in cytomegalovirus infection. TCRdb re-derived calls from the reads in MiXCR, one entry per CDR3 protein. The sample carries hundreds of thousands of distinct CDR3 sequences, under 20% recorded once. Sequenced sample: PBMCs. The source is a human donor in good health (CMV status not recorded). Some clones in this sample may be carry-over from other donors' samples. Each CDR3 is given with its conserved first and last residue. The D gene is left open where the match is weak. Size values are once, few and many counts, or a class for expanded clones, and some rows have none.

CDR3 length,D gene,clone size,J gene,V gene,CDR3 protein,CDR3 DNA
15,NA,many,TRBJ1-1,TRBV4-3,CASSQDSGRGSEAFF,TGCGCCAGCAGCCAAGATTCAGGGCGCGGCAGTGAAGCTTTCTTT
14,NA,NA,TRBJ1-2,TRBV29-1,CSVEGQGKDRGYTF,TGCAGCGTTGAAGGGCAGGGGAAAGATCGTGGCTACACCTTC
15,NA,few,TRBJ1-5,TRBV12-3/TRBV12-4,CASSLRGMGNQPQHF,TGTGCCAGCAGTTTGAGGGGAATGGGCAATCAGCCCCAGCATTTT
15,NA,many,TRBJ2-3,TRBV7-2,CASSLEGSPSNTQYF,TGTGCCAGCAGCTTAGAAGGGTCCCCCTCGAATACGCAGTATTTT
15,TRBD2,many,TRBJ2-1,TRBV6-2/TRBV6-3,CASSFTGGPGNEQFF,TGTGCCAGCAGTTTCACGGGGGGGCCCGGCAATGAGCAGTTCTTC
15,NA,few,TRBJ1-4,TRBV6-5,CASSYSSRGGEKLFF,TGTGCCAGCAGTTACTCCAGCAGGGGAGGCGAAAAACTGTTTTTT
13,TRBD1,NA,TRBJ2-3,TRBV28,CATGTGVSDTQYF,TGTGCCACCGGGACAGGAGTTTCAGATACGCAGTATTTT
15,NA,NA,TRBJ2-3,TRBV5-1,CASSLVSHAEDTQYF,TGCGCCAGCAGCTTGGTCAGTCATGCGGAAGATACGCAGTATTTT
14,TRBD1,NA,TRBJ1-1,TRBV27,CASSLNRGRTEAFF,TGTGCCAGCAGTTTAAACAGGGGTCGTACTGAAGCTTTCTTT
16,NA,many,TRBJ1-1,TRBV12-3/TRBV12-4,CASSSFRGTMNTEAFF,TGTGCCAGCAGTTCATTCCGGGGGACGATGAACACTGAAGCTTTCTTT
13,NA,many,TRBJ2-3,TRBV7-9,CASSLVAGDTQYF,TGTGCCAGCAGCTTAGTCGCGGGCGATACGCAGTATTTT
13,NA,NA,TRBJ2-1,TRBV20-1,CSVTPQTYDEQFF,TGCAGTGTGACTCCTCAGACCTACGATGAGCAGTTCTTC
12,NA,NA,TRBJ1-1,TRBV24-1,CATSDSNTEAFF,TGTGCCACCAGTGATTCCAACACTGAAGCTTTCTTT
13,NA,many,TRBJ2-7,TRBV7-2,CASSARLQGGQYF,TGTGCCAGCAGCGCCCGCCTACAGGGCGGGCAGTACTTC
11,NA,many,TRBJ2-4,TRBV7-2,CASSLDRFQYF,TGTGCCAGCAGCTTAGATCGGTTTCAGTACTTC
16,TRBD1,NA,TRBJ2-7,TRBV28,CASSTSGQGVTYEQYF,TGTGCCAGCAGTACATCGGGACAGGGAGTCACCTACGAGCAGTACTTC
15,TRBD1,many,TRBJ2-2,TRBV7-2,CASNSGTESPGELFF,TGTGCCAGCAACTCCGGGACAGAGAGCCCCGGGGAGCTGTTTTTT
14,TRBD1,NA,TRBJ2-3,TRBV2,CASSGQGFTDTQYF,TGTGCCAGCAGCGGACAGGGATTCACAGATACGCAGTATTTT
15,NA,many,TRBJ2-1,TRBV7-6,CASSLSVWGANEQFF,TGTGCCAGCAGCTTATCAGTTTGGGGTGCTAATGAGCAGTTCTTC
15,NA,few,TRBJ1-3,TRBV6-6,CASNPNRESGNTIYF,TGTGCCAGCAATCCAAACAGAGAATCTGGAAACACCATATATTTT
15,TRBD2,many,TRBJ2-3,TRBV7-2,CASSLGGGGLDTQYF,TGTGCCAGCAGCTTAGGTGGCGGGGGGCTCGATACGCAGTATTTT
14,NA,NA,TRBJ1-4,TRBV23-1,CASSPKGGIEKLFF,TGCGCCAGCAGTCCAAAAGGAGGGATTGAAAAACTGTTTTTT
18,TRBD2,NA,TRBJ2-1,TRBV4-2,CASSRTSGGPLSYNEQFF,TGTGCCAGCAGCCGGACTAGCGGGGGACCCCTCTCCTACAATGAGCAGTTCTTC
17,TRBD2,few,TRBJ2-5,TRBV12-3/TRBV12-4,CASSLARLAGGGETQYF,TGTGCCAGCAGTTTAGCCAGACTAGCCGGGGGGGGGGAGACCCAGTACTTC
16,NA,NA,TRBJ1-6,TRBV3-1,CASSQESGVGYSPLHF,TGTGCCAGCAGCCAAGAGAGCGGGGTCGGTTATTCACCCCTCCACTTT
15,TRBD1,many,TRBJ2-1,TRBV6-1,CASSVTGAVYNEQFF,TGTGCCAGCAGTGTAACAGGGGCTGTCTACAATGAGCAGTTCTTC
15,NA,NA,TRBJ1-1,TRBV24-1,CATSDPFSSRTEAFF,TGTGCCACCAGTGACCCTTTCTCTTCGAGAACTGAAGCTTTCTTT
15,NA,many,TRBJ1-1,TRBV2,CASSGSGHRNTEAFF,TGTGCCAGCAGTGGCTCGGGACACCGGAACACTGAAGCTTTCTTT
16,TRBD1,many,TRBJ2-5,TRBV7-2,CASSLTRDRGQETQYF,TGTGCCAGCAGCCTAACCAGGGACAGGGGACAAGAGACCCAGTACTTC
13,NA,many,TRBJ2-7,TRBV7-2,CASSPGPGLEQYF,TGTGCCAGCAGCCCCGGCCCGGGGCTCGAGCAGTACTTC
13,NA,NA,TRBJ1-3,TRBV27,CASSFSGGNTIYF,TGTGCCAGCAGTTTTTCCGGAGGAAACACCATATATTTT
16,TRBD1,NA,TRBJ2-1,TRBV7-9,CASSFRPGGPYNEQFF,TGTGCCAGCAGCTTTAGGCCAGGGGGACCCTACAATGAGCAGTTCTTC
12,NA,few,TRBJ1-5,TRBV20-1,CSAWGFNQPQHF,TGCAGTGCATGGGGGTTCAATCAGCCCCAGCATTTT
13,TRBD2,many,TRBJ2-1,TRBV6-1,CASSGDYYNEQFF,TGTGCCAGCAGTGGGGACTACTACAATGAGCAGTTCTTC
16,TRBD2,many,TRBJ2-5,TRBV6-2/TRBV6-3,CASSYSYAGDQETQYF,TGTGCCAGCAGTTACTCTTACGCGGGGGACCAAGAGACCCAGTACTTC
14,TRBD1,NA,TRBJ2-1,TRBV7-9,CASSYQGQLNEQFF,TGTGCCAGCAGTTACCAGGGACAGCTTAATGAGCAGTTCTTC
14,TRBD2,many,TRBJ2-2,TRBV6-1,CASSISGEAGELFF,TGTGCCAGCAGCATTAGCGGGGAGGCCGGGGAGCTGTTTTTT
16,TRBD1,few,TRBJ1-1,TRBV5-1,CASSLEGTGYKTEAFF,TGCGCCAGCAGCTTGGAGGGGACAGGATACAAGACTGAAGCTTTCTTT
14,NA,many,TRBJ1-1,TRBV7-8,CASSLASSDAEAFF,TGTGCCAGCAGCTTAGCCAGTTCAGACGCTGAAGCTTTCTTT
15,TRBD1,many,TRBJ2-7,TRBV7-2,CASSVGLGQGYEQYF,TGTGCCAGCAGCGTAGGCCTAGGACAGGGCTACGAGCAGTACTTC